This T cell receptor (beta chain) is drawn from a study of T cell repertoires in cytomegalovirus infection (dated by TCRdb to 2018 to 2020). In terms of the full investigation: The HLA type of each donor mattered for the analysis, because public TCR beta signatures pointed to carriage of CMV infection along with the matching HLA type.

Spanning cysteine to phenylalanine, the CDR3 consists of 13 amino acids. Just CDR3 DNA is preserved here, 39 bases in frame from base 1. Deletion took 4 bases off V and 7 bases off J, with a span of 15 bases between the germline ends. The germline V gene specifies SGHDT as CDR1 and YYEEEE as CDR2. What the work shows at the level of the full study, not this receptor alone: In both this cohort and an independent roughly 350-donor cohort, the cumulative frequency of public TCR beta family members distinguished carriers of CMV infection plus the relevant HLA type. In the ex vivo response, HLA-C-restricted CMV-specific TCR beta clonotypes were dominant, and in two of eight donors the single most frequent clonotype came from this HLA-C-restricted group.

The sequencer was an Illumina HiSeq 1500. TCRdb trimmed the raw reads at Q25, called clones with MiXCR and kept productive beta chains. Records with the same CDR3 protein are collapsed into one entry carrying the most frequent genes and DNA. The sample yields around 350,000 distinct CDR3 sequences; less than 20% were counted once. The top ten hold 8.5% to 10% of the sample. A word on this clonotype: Its cognate antigen has yet to be identified. There are no base qualities to consult, and no much larger clone falls within one base.

The receptor's source is a human donor in good health (CMV status not recorded). Some clones in this sample may be carry-over from other donors' samples. The rearrangement combines TRBV5-6 with TRBJ2-7, and the D gene may be TRBD1, 5 bases matching. Material for sequencing was PBMCs. Read as DNA, the sequence is TGTGCCAGCAGCCCGGACCCAGGGCGGGAGCAGTACTTC. It translates to CASSPDPGREQYF. With all but the CDR3 taken from the reference TRBV5-6 and TRBJ2-7 genes, the full variable domain is: DAGVTQSPTHLIKTRGQQVTLRCSPKSGHDTVSWYQQALGQGPQFIFQYYEEEERQRGNFPDRFSGHQFPNYSSELNVNALLLGDSALYLCASSPDPGREQYFGPGTRLTVT.